The entry below gives a single T cell receptor (beta chain) sequence along with its context. The target antigen is unknown. This sample was taken from a study of cytomegalovirus exposure and HLA in healthy donors. A multiplex PCR was run with 60 Vbeta primers and 13 Jbeta primers. Clones were sequenced by immunoSEQ multiplex PCR, and TCRdb holds only the in-frame ones, with some missing. The sample holds about 130,000 clones, approximately 64% seen once. Though nominally healthy at sampling, donors likely had unrecorded immune exposures. Overall study results and limits: The productive fraction for most TCR beta V segments was about 87% or about 30% in an earlier analysis. An apparent linkage of common viral pathogens to several of the most significant clusters emerged in a later analysis. Sequencing depth roughly uniform across donors was assumed in presence/absence analyses.

The V segment lost 3 bases and the J segment 1 base; nucleotides outside the gene matches: 4. Germline V gene data show CDR1 as GTSNPN and CDR2 as SVGIG (reference sequence). CDR3 length equals 14 residues. The sequencing input was PBMCs. The chain uses TRBV30 and TRBJ1-2; 8 positions agree with TRBD1. The receptor was derived from a woman aged 40 to 55 in good health and CMV-seronegative. CDR3 coding DNA: TGTGCCTGGAGCAGGGGGCGGGTTAACTATGGCTACACCTTC. Translation: CAWSRGRVNYGYTF.